This T cell receptor (beta chain) was sequenced in a study of blood T cell repertoires in COVID-19. Overall study: PBMCs, B-cell-depleted T cells, or T cells provided the cDNA or gDNA that made up the material.

TCRdb's table, derived via immunoSEQ multiplex PCR, lists solely in-frame clones and lacks some. Of about 110,000 clones listed, around nine tenths are singletons. From germline, CDR1 is LNHDA and CDR2 SQIVND (reference sequence). The CDR3 contains 14 residues. V gave up 5 bases and J gave up 0 bases; unmatched junction bases: 3. The clonotype comes from a man aged 40-49 years with acute or convalescent COVID-19. The sequencing input was peripheral blood. V gene TRBV19 combines with J gene TRBJ1-1, with TRBD1 matching over 7 bases. The chain's CDR3 is CASSLTGMNTEAFF. The DNA of the CDR3 is TGTGCCAGTAGTTTGACAGGGATGAACACTGAAGCTTTCTTT.